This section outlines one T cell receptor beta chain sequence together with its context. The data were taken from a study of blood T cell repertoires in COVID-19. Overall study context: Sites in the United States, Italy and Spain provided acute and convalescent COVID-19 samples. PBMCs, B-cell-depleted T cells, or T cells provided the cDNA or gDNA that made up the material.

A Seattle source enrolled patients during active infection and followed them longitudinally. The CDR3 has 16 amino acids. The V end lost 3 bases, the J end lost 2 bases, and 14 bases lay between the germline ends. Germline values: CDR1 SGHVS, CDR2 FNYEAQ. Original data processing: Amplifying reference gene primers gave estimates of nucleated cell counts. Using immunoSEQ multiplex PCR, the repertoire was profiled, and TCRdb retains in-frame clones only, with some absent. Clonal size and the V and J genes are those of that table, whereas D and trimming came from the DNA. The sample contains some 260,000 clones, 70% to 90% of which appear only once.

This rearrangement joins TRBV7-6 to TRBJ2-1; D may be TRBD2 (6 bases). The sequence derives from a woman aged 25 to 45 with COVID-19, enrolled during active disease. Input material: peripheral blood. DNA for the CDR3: TGTGCCAGCAGCTTTGACGGGAGTAGGACCTACAATGAGCAGTTCTTC. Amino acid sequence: CASSFDGSRTYNEQFF.